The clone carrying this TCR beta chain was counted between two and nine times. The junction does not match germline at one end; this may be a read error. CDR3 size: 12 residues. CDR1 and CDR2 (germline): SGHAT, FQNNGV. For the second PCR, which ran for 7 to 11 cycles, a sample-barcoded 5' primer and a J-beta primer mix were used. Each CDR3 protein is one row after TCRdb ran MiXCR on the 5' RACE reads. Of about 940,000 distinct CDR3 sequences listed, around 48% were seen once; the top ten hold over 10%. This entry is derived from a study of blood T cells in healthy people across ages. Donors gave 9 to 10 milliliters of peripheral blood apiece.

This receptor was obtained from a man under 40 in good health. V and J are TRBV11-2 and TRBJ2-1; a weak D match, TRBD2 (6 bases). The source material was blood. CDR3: CASSSDYSEQFF. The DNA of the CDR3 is TGTGCCAGCAGCTCGGACTACAGTGAGCAGTTCTTC.